The source of this T cell receptor beta chain is a study of shared clonotypes between healthy human individuals. Study background: For every donor, three CD4 naive, three CD4 memory, two CD8 naive and one CD8 memory plates were used. Study-level points and caveats: Richness estimates generally favored naive over memory subsets. The study drew on few donors, limiting represented genetic and exposure-history diversity.

The CDR3 extends over 12 amino acids. The germline V gene encodes CDR1 MDHEN and CDR2 SYDVKM. V dropped 5 bases and J dropped 7 bases, with 9 bases sitting between them. The data were produced by immunoSEQ multiplex PCR, yet TCRdb's version contains in-frame clones alone and is incomplete. Here the sample spans about 2.2 million clones, 93% being singletons. The sample holds a few counts of this clone. Its antigen is currently unknown. Cells designated naive CD8 were CD45RO-negative and were positively selected for CCR7, with terminally differentiated effector memory CD45RA+ cells excluded. The donors, healthy adults who were HIV-negative, had experienced no recent acute infections or vaccinations.

The sequencing sample was made of naive CD8+ T cells from PBMCs. V is TRBV28 and J is TRBJ1-5; no reliable D call. The source is a man aged 18 to 30 in good health. Some clones in this sample may be carry-over from other donors' samples. The CDR3 DNA reads as TGTGCCAGCAGTCCCCAGAAGCAGCCCCAGCATTTT. The encoded protein is CASSPQKQPQHF.